This TCR beta chain was documented in a study of T cells in pancreatic ductal adenocarcinoma (dated by TCRdb to the late 2010s). In terms of the full investigation: Seeking insight into the adaptive T-cell response that arises naturally, the researchers examined how many CD8+ T cells infiltrated tumors of resected pancreatic ductal adenocarcinoma, where they sat, and what features they had, alongside the same properties of suppressive cells.

The sample holds one count of this clone. Its antigen remains unidentified. No base quality values were provided; no much bigger clone lies one nucleotide off. Overall study outcomes, separate from this receptor: Because inoperable disease is present at presentation in most pancreatic cancer patients, the resected cohort was biased toward the minority with early-stage disease. No significant difference in T-cell clonality was found between tumor and blood, with mean clonality of approximately 0.12 in tumors and approximately 0.07 in blood. Comparisons of clonality between tumor and blood may be biased because tumors are enriched in CD45RO+ effector T cells rather than naive T cells, which biases the comparison toward lower diversity. Compared with tumor samples, blood samples had more total productive templates and 7.5 to 9.5-fold more unique clonotypes.

The selected pancreatic ductal adenocarcinoma patients had received surgery without neoadjuvant therapy. After peripheral blood was drawn into heparin tubes, PBMCs were separated on a histopaque density gradient and then cryopreserved in about 9.7% DMSO. Genomic DNA was extracted from more than 5 PBMC and nine or ten flash-frozen tumor specimens using the DNeasy Blood and Tissue Kit with Proteinase K and RNase treatment. TCR beta CDR3 regions were amplified from genomic DNA using the immunoSEQ hsTCRB kit. An Illumina HiSeq system was used for high-throughput TRB CDR3 sequencing. Processing in the source paper ran as follows. The immunoSEQ software was used to analyze sequencing reads, and nonproductive sequences containing premature stops or frame-shifts were excluded. To calculate repertoire clonality, Shannon entropy was normalized by log2 of the number of unique productive sequences, and that value was subtracted from one. TCRdb re-hosts the immuneACCESS table, in-frame sequences only. Its copies lack some clones; in the studies checked, an unresolved V gene accounts for under half of them, and the cause for the rest is not known. From that table come the V and J calls and clone size; the DNA was used to work out D and trimming. The sample data list about 30,000 clones, and just over 90% of these were observed just once. The ten top clones hold around 2.1% of the sample.

The sequenced material came from PBMCs. The sequence was obtained from a human donor with pancreatic ductal adenocarcinoma.

The nucleotide sequence reads as follows: TGTGCCAGCAGCTTAGTGGGGGGACAAGATACGCAGTATTTT. Translation gives CASSLVGGQDTQYF. Here the chain combines TRBV7-8 and TRBJ2-3; the D gene could be either TRBD1 or TRBD2, each agreeing at 6 bases. CDR1 SGHVS and CDR2 FQNEAQ were looked up in the germline V gene. V is pared back by 1 base and J by 5 bases, with 10 bases lying between the germline termini. The CDR3 runs 14 residues from the cysteine to the phenylalanine. The sequence is cut down to CDR3 DNA, 42 bases in frame from base 1.